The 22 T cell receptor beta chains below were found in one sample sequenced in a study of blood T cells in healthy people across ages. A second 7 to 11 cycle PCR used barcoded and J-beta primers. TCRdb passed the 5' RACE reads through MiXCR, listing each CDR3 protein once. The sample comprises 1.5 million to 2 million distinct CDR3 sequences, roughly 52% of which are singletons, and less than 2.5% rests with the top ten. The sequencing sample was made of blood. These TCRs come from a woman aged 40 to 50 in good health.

CDR3 DNA: TGTGCCAGCAGCTCTCAAAGACAGGCCACCTACGAGCAGTACTTC. Encoded protein: CASSSQRQATYEQYF. The chain combines TRBV7-2 with TRBJ2-7, with D tentatively TRBD1 (6 bases). Germline V CDR1 and CDR2: SGHTA, FQGNSA. CDR3 length: 15 residues. The V end lost 4 bases, the J end lost 2 bases, and 15 bases lay between the germline ends.

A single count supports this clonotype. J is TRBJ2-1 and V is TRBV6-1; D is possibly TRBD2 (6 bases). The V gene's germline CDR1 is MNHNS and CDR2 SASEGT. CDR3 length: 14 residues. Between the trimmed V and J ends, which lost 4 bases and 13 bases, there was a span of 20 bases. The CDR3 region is CASSGGGIWETQFF. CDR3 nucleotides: TGTGCCAGCAGTGGAGGCGGGATCTGGGAGACCCAGTTCTTC.

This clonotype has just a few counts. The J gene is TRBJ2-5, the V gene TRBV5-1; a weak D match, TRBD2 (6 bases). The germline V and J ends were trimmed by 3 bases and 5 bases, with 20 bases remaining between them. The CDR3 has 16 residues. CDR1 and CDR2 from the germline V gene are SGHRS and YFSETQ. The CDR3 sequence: CASSWDLGLMSETQYF. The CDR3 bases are TGCGCCAGCAGCTGGGACTTAGGACTCATGAGTGAGACCCAGTACTTC. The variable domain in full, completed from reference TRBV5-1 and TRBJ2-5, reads KAGVTQTPRYLIKTRGQQVTLSCSPISGHRSVSWYQQTPGQGLQFLFEYFSETQRNKGNFPGRFSGRQFSNSRSEMNVSTLELGDSALYLCASSWDLGLMSETQYFGPGTRLLVL.

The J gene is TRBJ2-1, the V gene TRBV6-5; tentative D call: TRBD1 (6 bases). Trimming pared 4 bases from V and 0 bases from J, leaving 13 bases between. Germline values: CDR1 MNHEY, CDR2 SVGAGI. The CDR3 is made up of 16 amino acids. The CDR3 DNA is TGTGCCAGCAGTTGGCTACAGGGCAGCTCCTACAATGAGCAGTTCTTC. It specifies CASSWLQGSSYNEQFF.

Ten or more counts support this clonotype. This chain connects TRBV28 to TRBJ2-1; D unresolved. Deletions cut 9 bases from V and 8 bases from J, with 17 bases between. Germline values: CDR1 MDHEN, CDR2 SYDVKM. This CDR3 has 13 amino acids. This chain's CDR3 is CASNGVYTDEQFF. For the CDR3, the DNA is TGTGCCAGTAACGGTGTGTACACCGATGAGCAGTTCTTC.

DNA for the CDR3: TGTGCCAGCGGACTCGGGACGCCGAACAATCAGCCCCAGCATTTT. Its protein product is CASGLGTPNNQPQHF. The chain couples TRBV2 to TRBJ1-5; D is possibly TRBD1 (5 bases). Germline V CDR1 and CDR2: SNHLY, FYNNEI. V lost 8 bases, J lost 3 bases, and 17 bases lay in between. This CDR3 comprises 15 residues.

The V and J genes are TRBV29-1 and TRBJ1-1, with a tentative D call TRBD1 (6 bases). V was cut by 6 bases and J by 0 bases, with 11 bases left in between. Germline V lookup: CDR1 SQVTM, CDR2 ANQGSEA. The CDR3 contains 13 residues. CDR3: CSVRGAMNTEAFF. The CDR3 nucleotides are TGCAGCGTAAGGGGGGCTATGAACACTGAAGCTTTCTTT.

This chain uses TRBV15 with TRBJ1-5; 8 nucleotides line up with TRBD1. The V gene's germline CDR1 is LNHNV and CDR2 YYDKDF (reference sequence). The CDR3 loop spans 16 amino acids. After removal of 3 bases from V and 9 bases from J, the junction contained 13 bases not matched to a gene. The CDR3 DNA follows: TGTGCCACCAGCAGCAACGGACAGGGTTCGGCGGGGCCCCAGCATTTT. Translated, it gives CATSSNGQGSAGPQHF.

In DNA, the CDR3 is TGCAGTGCTAGGCCTCCGGGACGGGTAAATTCACCCCTCCACTTT. Translation gives CSARPPGRVNSPLHF. The rearrangement joins TRBV20-1 to TRBJ1-6; TRBD1 is a possible D gene (5 bases). Trimming removed 3 bases at V and 7 bases at J, with 16 bases between. This CDR3 is 15 amino acids long. Germline assignment: CDR1 DFQATT and CDR2 SNEGSKA (reference sequence).

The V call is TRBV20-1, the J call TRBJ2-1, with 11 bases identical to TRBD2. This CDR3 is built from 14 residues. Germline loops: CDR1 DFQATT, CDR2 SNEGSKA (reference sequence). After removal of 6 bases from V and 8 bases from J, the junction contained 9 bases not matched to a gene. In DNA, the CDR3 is TGCAGTGCAGAATTAGCGGGGGGGCGGGATGAGCAGTTCTTC. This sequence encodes CSAELAGGRDEQFF.

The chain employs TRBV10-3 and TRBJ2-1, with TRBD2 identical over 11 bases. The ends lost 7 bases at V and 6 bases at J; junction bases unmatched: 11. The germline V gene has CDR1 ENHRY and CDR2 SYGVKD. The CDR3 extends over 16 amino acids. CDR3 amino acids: CAITPLAGGSFNEQFF. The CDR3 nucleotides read TGTGCCATCACCCCTCTAGCGGGGGGAAGTTTCAATGAGCAGTTCTTC.

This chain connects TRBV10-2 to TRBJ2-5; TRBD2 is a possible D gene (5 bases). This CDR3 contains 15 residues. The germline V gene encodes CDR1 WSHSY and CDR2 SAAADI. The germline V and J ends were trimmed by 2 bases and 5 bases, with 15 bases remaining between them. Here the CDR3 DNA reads TGCGCCAGCAGTGAGGAAAACGAGCGGCCTGAGACCCAGTACTTC. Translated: CASSEENERPETQYF.

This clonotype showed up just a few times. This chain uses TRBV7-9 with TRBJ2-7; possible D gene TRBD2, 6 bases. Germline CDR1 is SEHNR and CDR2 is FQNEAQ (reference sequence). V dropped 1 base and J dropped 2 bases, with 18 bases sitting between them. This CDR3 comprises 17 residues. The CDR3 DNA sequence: TGTGCCAGCAGCTTAGAATCCCTGGGGCGGAGGGCCTACGAGCAGTACTTC. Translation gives CASSLESLGRRAYEQYF.

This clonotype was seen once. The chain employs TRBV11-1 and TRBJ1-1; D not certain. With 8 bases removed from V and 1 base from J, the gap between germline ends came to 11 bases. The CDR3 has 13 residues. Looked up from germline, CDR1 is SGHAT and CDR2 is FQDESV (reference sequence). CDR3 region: CASRGGENTEAFF. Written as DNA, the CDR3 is TGTGCCAGCCGAGGTGGGGAGAACACTGAAGCTTTCTTT.

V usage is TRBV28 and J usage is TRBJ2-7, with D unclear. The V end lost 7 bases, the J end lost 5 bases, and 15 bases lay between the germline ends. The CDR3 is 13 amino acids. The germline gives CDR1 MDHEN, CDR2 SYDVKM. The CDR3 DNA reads TGTGCCAGCACAGCCCCTTCGGGCCACGAGCAGTACTTC. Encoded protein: CASTAPSGHEQYF.

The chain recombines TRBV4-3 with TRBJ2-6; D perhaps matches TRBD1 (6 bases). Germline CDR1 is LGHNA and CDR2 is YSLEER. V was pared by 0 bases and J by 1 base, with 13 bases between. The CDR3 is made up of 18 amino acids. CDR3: CASSQELGASSGANVLTF. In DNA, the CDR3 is TGCGCCAGCAGCCAAGAGCTGGGGGCGAGTTCTGGGGCCAACGTCCTGACTTTC.

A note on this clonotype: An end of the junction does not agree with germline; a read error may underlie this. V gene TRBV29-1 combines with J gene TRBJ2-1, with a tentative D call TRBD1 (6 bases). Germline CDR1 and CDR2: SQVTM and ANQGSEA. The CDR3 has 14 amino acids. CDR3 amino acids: CSVPGTTSCNEQFF. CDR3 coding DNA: TGCAGCGTTCCCGGGACAACTTCCTGCAATGAGCAGTTCTTC.

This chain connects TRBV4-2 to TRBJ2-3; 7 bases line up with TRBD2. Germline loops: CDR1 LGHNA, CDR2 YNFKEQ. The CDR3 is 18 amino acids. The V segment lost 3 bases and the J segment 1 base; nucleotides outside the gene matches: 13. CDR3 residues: CASSHIALAVDGTDTQYF. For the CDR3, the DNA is TGTGCCAGCAGCCATATTGCGCTAGCGGTCGATGGCACAGATACGCAGTATTTT.

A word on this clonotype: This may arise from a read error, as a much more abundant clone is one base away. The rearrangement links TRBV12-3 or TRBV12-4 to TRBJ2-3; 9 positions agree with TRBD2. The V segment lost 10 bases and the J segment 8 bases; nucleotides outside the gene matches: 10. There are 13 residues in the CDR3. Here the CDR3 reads CAISSGDRVTQYF. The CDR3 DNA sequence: TGTGCCATCTCTAGCGGGGATCGAGTTACGCAGTATTTT.

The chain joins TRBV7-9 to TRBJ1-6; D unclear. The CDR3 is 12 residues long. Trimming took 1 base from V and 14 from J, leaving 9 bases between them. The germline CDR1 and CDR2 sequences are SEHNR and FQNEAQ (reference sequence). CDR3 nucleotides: TGTGCCAGCAGCTTAGAACAGACCACCCTCCACTTT. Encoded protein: CASSLEQTTLHF.

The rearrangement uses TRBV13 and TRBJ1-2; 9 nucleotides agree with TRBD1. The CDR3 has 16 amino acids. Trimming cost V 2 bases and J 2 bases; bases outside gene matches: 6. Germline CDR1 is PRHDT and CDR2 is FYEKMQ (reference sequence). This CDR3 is CASSLRRTGANYGYTF. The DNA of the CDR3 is TGTGCCAGCAGCTTACGGAGGACAGGGGCCAACTATGGCTACACCTTC.

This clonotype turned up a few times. The CDR3, as DNA: TGTGCTTCGGGCCGAGGACAGGGTGCGGAGACCCAGTACTTC. It codes for CASGRGQGAETQYF. V usage is TRBV15 and J usage is TRBJ2-5; 8 bases line up with TRBD1. The V gene's germline CDR1 is LNHNV and CDR2 YYDKDF (reference sequence). This CDR3 comprises 14 residues.